This is a list of T cell receptor beta chains from one sample in a study of T cells of healthy individuals. One entry per CDR3 protein, called by TCRdb with MiXCR from the 5' RACE reads. The sample holds 40,000 to 65,000 distinct CDR3 sequences, roughly 15% seen once. The origin of the receptors is a human donor in good health. The CDR3 runs from the conserved cysteine through the conserved F or W. The order of the fields is V gene, J gene, CDR3 protein.

TRBV20-1	TRBJ1-6	CSARVGGQDNSPLHF
TRBV18	TRBJ1-2	CASSPAGASGYTF
TRBV6-2/TRBV6-3	TRBJ1-2	CASSQVIEYGYTF
TRBV19	TRBJ1-4	CASSVGTANEKLFF
TRBV18	TRBJ2-3	CASSPSIGGSSDTQYF
TRBV20-1	TRBJ2-3	CSASTDTQYF
TRBV7-9	TRBJ2-5	CASSLVSHPQETQYF
TRBV30	TRBJ1-1	CAWSVLNEAGAFF
TRBV19	TRBJ1-1	CASSKGGTEAFF
TRBV29-1	TRBJ2-2	CSAPLAGETTGELFF
TRBV2	TRBJ2-3	CASSAGTGGSDTQYF
TRBV7-2	TRBJ1-2	CASSLGLEGIVKYGYTF
TRBV13	TRBJ2-1	CASSLVGNEQFF
TRBV10-3	TRBJ2-1	CAIRRLAGGHEQFF
TRBV6-2/TRBV6-3	TRBJ2-1	CASSYVRGGLINEQFF
TRBV20-1	TRBJ1-1	CSASTGVETEAFF
TRBV5-1	TRBJ2-3	CASSLTGDFVRQYF
TRBV29-1	TRBJ2-7	CSVEGTPYEQYF
TRBV20-1	TRBJ2-7	CSAKTSGRVDEQYF
TRBV24-1	TRBJ2-2	CATSRGYTGELFF
TRBV20-1	TRBJ1-5	CSARTGENQPQHF
TRBV11-1	TRBJ1-1	CASSFTGESTEAFF
TRBV20-1	TRBJ2-7	CSAKRRDYTYEQYF
TRBV19	TRBJ2-1	CASTPSGKGRRNEQFF
TRBV7-6	TRBJ2-7	CASSLDGGVYEQYF
TRBV7-3	TRBJ1-2	CASTDYDDGERDGYTF